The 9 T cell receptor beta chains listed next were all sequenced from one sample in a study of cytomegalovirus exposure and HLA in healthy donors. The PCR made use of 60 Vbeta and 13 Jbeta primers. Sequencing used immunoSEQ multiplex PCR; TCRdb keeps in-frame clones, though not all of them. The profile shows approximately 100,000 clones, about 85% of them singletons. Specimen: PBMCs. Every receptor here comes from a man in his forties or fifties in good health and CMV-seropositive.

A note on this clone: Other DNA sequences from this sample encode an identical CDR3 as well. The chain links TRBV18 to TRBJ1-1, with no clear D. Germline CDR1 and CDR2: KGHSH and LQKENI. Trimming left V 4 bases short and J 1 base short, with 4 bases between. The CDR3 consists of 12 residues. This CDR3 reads CASSLQNTEAFF. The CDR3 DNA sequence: TGTGCCAGCTCACTTCAGAACACTGAAGCTTTCTTT.

CDR3: CASKAGTASNQPQHF. The CDR3 DNA follows: TGTGCCAGTAAAGCCGGGACAGCCTCAAATCAGCCCCAGCATTTT. V is TRBV19 and J is TRBJ1-5; TRBD1 aligns across 7 bases. This CDR3 has 15 residues. Losses at the gene ends were 7 bases for V and 4 bases for J; bases not matched to a gene: 10. The V gene's germline CDR1 is LNHDA and CDR2 SQIVND (reference sequence).

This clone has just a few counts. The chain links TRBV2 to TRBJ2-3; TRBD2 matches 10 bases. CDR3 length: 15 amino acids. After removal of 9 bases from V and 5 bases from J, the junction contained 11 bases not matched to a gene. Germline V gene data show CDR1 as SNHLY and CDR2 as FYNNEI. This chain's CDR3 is CASEIAGGSGDTQYF. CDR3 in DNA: TGTGCCAGTGAGATAGCGGGAGGCTCAGGAGATACGCAGTATTTT.

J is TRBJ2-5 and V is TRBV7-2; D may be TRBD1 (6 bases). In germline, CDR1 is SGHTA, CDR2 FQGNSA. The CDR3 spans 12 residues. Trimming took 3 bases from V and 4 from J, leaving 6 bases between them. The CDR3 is CASSFRGETQYF. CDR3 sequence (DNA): TGTGCCAGCAGCTTCAGGGGAGAGACCCAGTACTTC.

The CDR3 is CASSLEGGGANTQYF. CDR3 bases: TGTGCCAGCAGCTTAGAAGGTGGGGGGGCAAATACGCAGTATTTT. The V gene is TRBV11-3, the J gene TRBJ2-3; TRBD2 is a possible D gene (7 bases). Germline CDR1 and CDR2: SGHNT and YENEEA. Trimming took off 0 bases at V and 7 bases at J, with 14 bases between the two ends. The CDR3 runs 15 residues.

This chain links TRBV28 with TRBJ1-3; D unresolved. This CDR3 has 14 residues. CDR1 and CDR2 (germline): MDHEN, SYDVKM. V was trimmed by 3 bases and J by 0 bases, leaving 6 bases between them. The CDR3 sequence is CASSFFRSGNTIYF. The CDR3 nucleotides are TGTGCCAGCAGTTTCTTCCGCTCTGGAAACACCATATATTTT. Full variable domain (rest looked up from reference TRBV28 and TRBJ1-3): DVKVTQSSRYLVKRTGEKVFLECVQDMDHENMFWYRQDPGLGLRLIYFSYDVKMKEKGDIPEGYSVSREKKERFSLILESASTNQTSMYLCASSFFRSGNTIYFGEGSWLTVV.

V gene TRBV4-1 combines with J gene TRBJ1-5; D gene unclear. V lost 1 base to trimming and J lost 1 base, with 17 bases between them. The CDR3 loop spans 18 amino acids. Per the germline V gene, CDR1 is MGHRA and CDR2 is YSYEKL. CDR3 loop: CASSQVAGPLPSNQPQHF. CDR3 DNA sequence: TGCGCCAGCAGCCAAGTCGCGGGCCCCCTGCCGAGCAATCAGCCCCAGCATTTT.

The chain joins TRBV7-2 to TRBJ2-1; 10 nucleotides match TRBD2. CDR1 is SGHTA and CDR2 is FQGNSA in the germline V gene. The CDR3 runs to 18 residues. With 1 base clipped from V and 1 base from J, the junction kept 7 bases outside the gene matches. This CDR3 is CASSLEGIAGGSYNEQFF. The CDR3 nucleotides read TGTGCCAGCAGCTTAGAAGGAATAGCGGGGGGTTCCTACAATGAGCAGTTCTTC. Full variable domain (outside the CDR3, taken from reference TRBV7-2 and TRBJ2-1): GAGVSQSPSNKVTEKGKDVELRCDPISGHTALYWYRQSLGQGLEFLIYFQGNSAPDKSGLPSDRFSAERTGGSVSTLTIQRTQQEDSAVYLCASSLEGIAGGSYNEQFFGPGTRLTVL.

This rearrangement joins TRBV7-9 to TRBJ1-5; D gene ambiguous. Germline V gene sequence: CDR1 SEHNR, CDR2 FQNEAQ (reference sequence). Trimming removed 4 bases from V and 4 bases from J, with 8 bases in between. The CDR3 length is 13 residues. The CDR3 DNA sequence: TGTGCCAGCAGCTCAGAAAGAAATCAGCCCCAGCATTTT. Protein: CASSSERNQPQHF.